This is a list of T cell receptor beta chains from one sample in a study of blood T cell repertoires in COVID-19. TCRdb keeps only in-frame clones here, not all; method: immunoSEQ multiplex PCR. The table includes hundreds of thousands of clones, 84% detected once. Sequenced input: PBMCs or T cells enriched from blood (not recorded which). These receptors were collected from a man younger than 45 with acute COVID-19. CDR3s include the opening cysteine and the closing phenylalanine or tryptophan. The D gene is left open where the match is weak. The listing skips clone size in some rows; elsewhere it reads once, few, many or a size class.

size: -
J: TRBJ2-3
D: TRBD1
V: TRBV15
CDR3: CATSRGQGEVTDTQYF
DNA: TGTGCCACCAGCAGGGGACAGGGGGAAGTCACAGATACGCAGTATTTT

size: few
J: TRBJ1-2
D: -
V: TRBV3-1/TRBV3-2
CDR3: CASSQDLRVSGYTF
DNA: TGTGCCAGCAGCCAAGATTTGCGGGTCTCTGGCTACACCTTC

size: -
J: TRBJ1-6
D: -
V: TRBV5-6
CDR3: CASSLGGGTYNSPLHF
DNA: TGTGCCAGCAGCTTGGGGGGGGGTACCTATAATTCACCCCTCCACTTT

size: -
J: TRBJ2-1
D: -
V: TRBV4-2
CDR3: CASSQDGGDEQFF
DNA: TGTGCCAGCAGCCAAGACGGAGGGGATGAGCAGTTCTTC

size: few
J: TRBJ1-4
D: -
V: TRBV6-5
CDR3: CASSRTSTNEKLFF
DNA: TGTGCCAGCAGTCGGACATCAACTAATGAAAAACTGTTTTTT

size: -
J: TRBJ2-3
D: TRBD2
V: TRBV10-1
CDR3: CASSELTGTSGWTDTQYF
DNA: TGCGCCAGCAGTGAGTTAACCGGGACTAGCGGATGGACAGATACGCAGTATTTT

size: -
J: TRBJ2-1
D: TRBD2
V: TRBV27
CDR3: CASSSMTSGHNEQFF
DNA: TGTGCCAGCAGTTCGATGACTAGCGGGCACAATGAGCAGTTCTTC

size: few
J: TRBJ1-5
D: TRBD1
V: TRBV6-5
CDR3: CASSRDSVSNQPQHF
DNA: TGTGCCAGCAGTAGGGACAGTGTTAGCAATCAGCCCCAGCATTTT

size: -
J: TRBJ2-3
D: TRBD2
V: TRBV11-2
CDR3: CASSLDRLAGRTDTQYF
DNA: TGTGCCAGCAGCTTAGATAGACTAGCGGGGCGCACAGATACGCAGTATTTT

size: -
J: TRBJ2-1
D: TRBD2
V: TRBV19
CDR3: CASSIFGTSGGGYNEQFF
DNA: TGTGCCAGTAGTATATTCGGGACTAGCGGGGGGGGTTACAATGAGCAGTTCTTC

size: -
J: TRBJ2-2
D: TRBD1
V: TRBV27
CDR3: CASRGGTGTGELFF
DNA: TGTGCCAGCCGGGGCGGGACAGGCACCGGGGAGCTGTTTTTT

size: -
J: TRBJ2-5
D: -
V: TRBV10-2
CDR3: CASSDYSYQETQYF
DNA: TGCGCCAGCAGTGATTATTCGTACCAAGAGACCCAGTACTTC

size: -
J: TRBJ2-1
D: TRBD2
V: TRBV5-1
CDR3: CASSTRAGVNEQFF
DNA: TGCGCCAGCAGCACGCGAGCGGGGGTGAATGAGCAGTTCTTC

size: -
J: TRBJ1-5
D: -
V: TRBV9
CDR3: CASSIPTGFGDQPQHF
DNA: TGTGCCAGCAGCATCCCGACAGGTTTTGGAGATCAGCCCCAGCATTTT

size: few
J: TRBJ1-1
D: TRBD1
V: TRBV29-1
CDR3: CSVGDRGPAFF
DNA: TGCAGCGTTGGGGACAGGGGGCCAGCTTTCTTT

size: -
J: TRBJ1-1
D: -
V: TRBV25-1
CDR3: CASSDSMGPFF
DNA: TGTGCCAGCTCCGACAGCATGGGGCCTTTCTTT

size: few
J: TRBJ1-5
D: -
V: TRBV27
CDR3: CASSGGPVGSQPQHF
DNA: TGTGCCAGCAGTGGGGGCCCGGTAGGGAGTCAGCCCCAGCATTTT

size: -
J: TRBJ2-3
D: TRBD2
V: TRBV5-4
CDR3: CASSAGTSLDTQYF
DNA: TGTGCCAGCAGCGCCGGGACTAGCCTAGATACGCAGTATTTT

size: -
J: TRBJ1-1
D: -
V: TRBV11-3
CDR3: CASSWTALNTEAFF
DNA: TGTGCCAGCAGTTGGACAGCCCTGAACACTGAAGCTTTCTTT

size: -
J: TRBJ2-4
D: TRBD1
V: TRBV6-5
CDR3: CASSREQGAIQYF
DNA: TGTGCCAGCAGTCGTGAACAGGGGGCCATTCAGTACTTC

size: -
J: TRBJ2-3
D: -
V: TRBV18
CDR3: CASSREPPTDTQYF
DNA: TGTGCCAGCTCACGCGAACCCCCCACAGATACGCAGTATTTT

size: -
J: TRBJ2-1
D: TRBD1
V: TRBV12-3/TRBV12-4
CDR3: CASQGESYNEQFF
DNA: TGTGCCAGTCAGGGGGAATCCTACAATGAGCAGTTCTTC

size: -
J: TRBJ1-2
D: -
V: TRBV30
CDR3: CAWTFAGDYGYTF
DNA: TGTGCCTGGACTTTTGCGGGAGACTATGGCTACACCTTC

size: -
J: TRBJ2-1
D: -
V: TRBV24-1
CDR3: CATSDPFLLVDEQFF
DNA: TGTGCCACCAGTGACCCCTTCCTACTGGTGGATGAGCAGTTCTTC

size: -
J: TRBJ1-5
D: TRBD1
V: TRBV6-6
CDR3: CACGDSLKNQPQHF
DNA: TGTGCCTGCGGGGACAGCCTCAAGAATCAGCCCCAGCATTTT

size: -
J: TRBJ2-3
D: TRBD1
V: TRBV5-4
CDR3: CASSLAGGGGTGADTQYF
DNA: TGTGCCAGCAGCTTGGCCGGCGGAGGAGGGACAGGTGCCGATACGCAGTATTTT

size: -
J: TRBJ2-5
D: -
V: TRBV10-3
CDR3: CAISESGTQETQYF
DNA: TGTGCCATCAGTGAGTCGGGCACCCAAGAGACCCAGTACTTC

size: -
J: TRBJ2-5
D: TRBD1
V: TRBV2
CDR3: CASSDSRTGGETQYF
DNA: TGTGCCAGCAGTGATAGCCGCACAGGGGGAGAGACCCAGTACTTC

size: -
J: TRBJ1-6
D: -
V: TRBV5-5
CDR3: CASSLSMPQDSPLHF
DNA: TGTGCCAGCAGCTTATCCATGCCGCAGGATTCACCCCTCCACTTT

size: -
J: TRBJ1-5
D: -
V: TRBV5-5
CDR3: CASSLSEPNQPQHF
DNA: TGTGCCAGCAGCTTGAGTGAGCCGAATCAGCCCCAGCATTTT

size: -
J: TRBJ2-2
D: -
V: TRBV4-3
CDR3: CASSQGGFTGELFF
DNA: TGCGCCAGCAGCCAAGGAGGGTTTACCGGGGAGCTGTTTTTT

size: -
J: TRBJ1-1
D: -
V: TRBV14
CDR3: CASSQDLGLNTEAFF
DNA: TGTGCCAGCAGCCAAGATTTGGGCCTGAACACTGAAGCTTTCTTT

size: -
J: TRBJ2-1
D: -
V: TRBV23-1
CDR3: CASRGARGRRGAGTYNEQFF
DNA: TGCGCCAGCAGGGGGGCACGCGGTCGCCGGGGGGCAGGTACTTACAATGAGCAGTTCTTC

size: -
J: TRBJ2-3
D: TRBD2
V: TRBV6-1
CDR3: CASSEVAGVFDTQYF
DNA: TGTGCCAGCAGTGAAGTAGCGGGGGTTTTTGATACGCAGTATTTT

size: -
J: TRBJ1-3
D: -
V: TRBV19
CDR3: CASSISAGNTIYF
DNA: TGTGCCAGTAGTATCTCCGCTGGAAACACCATATATTTT

size: -
J: TRBJ2-3
D: -
V: TRBV6-2/TRBV6-3
CDR3: CASSYVGARTSTDTQYF
DNA: TGTGCCAGCAGTTATGTGGGGGCGAGAACTAGCACAGATACGCAGTATTTT

size: -
J: TRBJ2-3
D: -
V: TRBV11-2
CDR3: CASSLEIVGTDTQYF
DNA: TGTGCCAGCAGCTTAGAAATAGTGGGCACAGATACGCAGTATTTT

size: -
J: TRBJ1-3
D: -
V: TRBV11-2
CDR3: CASSLLTGHRSGNTIYF
DNA: TGTGCCAGCAGCTTATTGACGGGACACCGCTCTGGAAACACCATATATTTT

size: -
J: TRBJ1-2
D: -
V: TRBV19
CDR3: CATFHLFGANYGYTF
DNA: TGTGCCACCTTCCACCTTTTCGGAGCTAACTATGGCTACACCTTC

size: -
J: TRBJ1-2
D: -
V: TRBV3-1/TRBV3-2
CDR3: CASSQGTAANYGYTF
DNA: TGTGCCAGCAGCCAAGGGACAGCGGCTAACTATGGCTACACCTTC